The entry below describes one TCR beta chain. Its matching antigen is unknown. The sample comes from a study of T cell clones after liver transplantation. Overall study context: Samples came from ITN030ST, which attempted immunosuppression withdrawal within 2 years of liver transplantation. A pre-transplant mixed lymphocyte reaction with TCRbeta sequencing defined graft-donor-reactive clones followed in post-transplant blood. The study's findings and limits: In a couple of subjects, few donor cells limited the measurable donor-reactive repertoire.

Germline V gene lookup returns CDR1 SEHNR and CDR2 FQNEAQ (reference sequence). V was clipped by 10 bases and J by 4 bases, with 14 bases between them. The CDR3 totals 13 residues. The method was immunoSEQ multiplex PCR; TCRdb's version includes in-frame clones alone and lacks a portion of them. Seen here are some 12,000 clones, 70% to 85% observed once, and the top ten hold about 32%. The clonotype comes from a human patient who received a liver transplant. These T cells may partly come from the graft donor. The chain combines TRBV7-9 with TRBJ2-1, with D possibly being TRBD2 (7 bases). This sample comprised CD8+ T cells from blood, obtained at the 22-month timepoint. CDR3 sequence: CATGRGEYNEQFF. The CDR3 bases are TGTGCCACAGGGAGGGGGGAGTACAATGAGCAGTTCTTC.